The rows below give T cell receptor beta chains drawn from one sample of a study of T cell clonotyping in hematopoietic cell transplantation. Profiling relied on immunoSEQ multiplex PCR, and the TCRdb table lists in-frame clones only, not all of them. The data show fewer than 5,500 clones, approximately 85% seen once. The sequenced sample was peripheral blood mononuclear cells, obtained 180 days after allogeneic stem cell transplant. These receptors were obtained from a male patient between 55 and 70 years old who had an allogeneic stem cell transplant from an unrelated donor, so T cells may come from the graft donor. Some clones in this sample may be carry-over from other donors' samples. Both conserved end residues are part of each CDR3. A D gene is named only where the DNA matches it firmly. Size values are once, few and many counts, or a class for expanded clones, and some rows have none.

clone_size: NA
cdr3_length: 11
d_call: NA
v_call: TRBV4-2
j_call: TRBJ2-7
cdr3_aa: CASSRTLEQYF
cdr3_nt: TGTGCCAGCAGCCGCACACTAGAGCAGTACTTC

clone_size: NA
cdr3_length: 16
d_call: TRBD1
v_call: TRBV6-1
j_call: TRBJ1-4
cdr3_aa: CASSGTSAGGIEKLFF
cdr3_nt: TGTGCCAGCAGTGGTACTTCCGCAGGGGGGATTGAAAAACTGTTTTTT

clone_size: NA
cdr3_length: 16
d_call: TRBD2
v_call: TRBV14
j_call: TRBJ2-7
cdr3_aa: CASSLGTSGGTHEQYF
cdr3_nt: TGTGCCAGCAGCCTCGGGACTAGCGGGGGGACCCACGAGCAGTACTTC

clone_size: NA
cdr3_length: 12
d_call: NA
v_call: TRBV2
j_call: TRBJ2-1
cdr3_aa: CASSATRGEQFF
cdr3_nt: TGTGCCAGCAGTGCAACTCGCGGTGAGCAGTTCTTC

clone_size: NA
cdr3_length: 14
d_call: TRBD1
v_call: TRBV6-1
j_call: TRBJ2-7
cdr3_aa: CASVPNRGSYEQYF
cdr3_nt: TGTGCCAGTGTCCCTAACAGGGGCTCCTACGAGCAGTACTTC

clone_size: few
cdr3_length: 13
d_call: NA
v_call: TRBV6-5
j_call: TRBJ1-5
cdr3_aa: CATCLSGNQPQHF
cdr3_nt: TGTGCCACCTGCCTATCGGGCAATCAGCCCCAGCATTTT

clone_size: NA
cdr3_length: 11
d_call: NA
v_call: TRBV5-1
j_call: TRBJ2-5
cdr3_aa: CASSLEGAQYF
cdr3_nt: TGCGCCAGCAGCTTGGAAGGGGCCCAGTACTTC

clone_size: NA
cdr3_length: 13
d_call: NA
v_call: TRBV29-1
j_call: TRBJ2-3
cdr3_aa: CSVVEFPLDTQYF
cdr3_nt: TGCAGCGTTGTGGAGTTCCCTCTGGATACGCAGTATTTT

clone_size: NA
cdr3_length: 19
d_call: NA
v_call: TRBV5-1
j_call: TRBJ2-3
cdr3_aa: CASSLDRRTDRSSTDTQYF
cdr3_nt: TGCGCCAGCAGCTTAGACAGGCGGACAGACCGGTCTAGCACAGATACGCAGTATTTT

clone_size: NA
cdr3_length: 15
d_call: TRBD1
v_call: TRBV9
j_call: TRBJ1-1
cdr3_aa: CASSPKTGTGTEAFF
cdr3_nt: TGTGCCAGCAGCCCTAAGACAGGGACGGGCACTGAAGCTTTCTTT

clone_size: few
cdr3_length: 15
d_call: TRBD1
v_call: TRBV6-5
j_call: TRBJ1-1
cdr3_aa: CASSYHGQGRTEAFF
cdr3_nt: TGTGCCAGCAGTTACCACGGACAGGGGCGTACTGAAGCTTTCTTT

clone_size: NA
cdr3_length: 13
d_call: NA
v_call: TRBV7-2
j_call: TRBJ1-3
cdr3_aa: CASRLGEGNTIYF
cdr3_nt: TGTGCCAGCAGGTTGGGGGAAGGAAACACCATATATTTT

clone_size: NA
cdr3_length: 13
d_call: NA
v_call: TRBV7-9
j_call: TRBJ1-1
cdr3_aa: CASSPTLEIEAFF
cdr3_nt: TGTGCCAGCAGCCCAACTCTGGAGATTGAAGCTTTCTTT

clone_size: NA
cdr3_length: 17
d_call: TRBD2
v_call: TRBV5-3
j_call: TRBJ2-1
cdr3_aa: CARSFSGVKVSYNEQFF
cdr3_nt: TGTGCCAGAAGTTTCAGCGGGGTGAAGGTCTCCTACAATGAGCAGTTCTTC

clone_size: NA
cdr3_length: 14
d_call: TRBD1
v_call: TRBV2
j_call: TRBJ1-4
cdr3_aa: CASSPRTGGGKLFF
cdr3_nt: TGTGCCAGCAGCCCTAGGACAGGGGGCGGAAAACTGTTTTTT

clone_size: NA
cdr3_length: 15
d_call: NA
v_call: TRBV19
j_call: TRBJ2-1
cdr3_aa: CASSIPRGTSNEQFF
cdr3_nt: TGTGCCAGTAGTATACCCAGAGGGACAAGCAATGAGCAGTTCTTC

clone_size: NA
cdr3_length: 12
d_call: TRBD1
v_call: TRBV29-1
j_call: TRBJ2-5
cdr3_aa: CSVDRGQETQYF
cdr3_nt: TGCAGCGTTGACAGGGGGCAAGAGACCCAGTACTTC

clone_size: NA
cdr3_length: 13
d_call: NA
v_call: TRBV28
j_call: TRBJ2-7
cdr3_aa: CASSLGIGKEQYF
cdr3_nt: TGTGCCAGCAGTTTGGGTATCGGGAAAGAGCAGTACTTC

clone_size: NA
cdr3_length: 16
d_call: NA
v_call: TRBV28
j_call: TRBJ2-5
cdr3_aa: CASSSSGTTNSRTQYF
cdr3_nt: TGTGCCAGCAGTTCATCCGGGACGACCAACTCTCGGACCCAGTACTTC

clone_size: NA
cdr3_length: 15
d_call: TRBD2
v_call: TRBV6-5
j_call: TRBJ2-2
cdr3_aa: CASSYGTSGAGELFF
cdr3_nt: TGTGCCAGCAGTTATGGGACTAGCGGTGCCGGGGAGCTGTTTTTT

clone_size: once
cdr3_length: 16
d_call: NA
v_call: TRBV6-6
j_call: TRBJ1-5
cdr3_aa: CASSTTTETRNQPQHF
cdr3_nt: TGTGCCAGCAGTACTACTACAGAAACTCGCAATCAGCCCCAGCATTTT

clone_size: NA
cdr3_length: 15
d_call: NA
v_call: TRBV15
j_call: TRBJ1-5
cdr3_aa: CATSPENGPDQPQHF
cdr3_nt: TGTGCCACCAGCCCAGAGAATGGGCCCGATCAGCCCCAGCATTTT

clone_size: NA
cdr3_length: 13
d_call: NA
v_call: TRBV2
j_call: TRBJ2-5
cdr3_aa: CASIPGSEKTQYF
cdr3_nt: TGTGCCAGCATTCCAGGATCCGAGAAGACCCAGTACTTC

clone_size: NA
cdr3_length: 17
d_call: TRBD1
v_call: TRBV29-1
j_call: TRBJ2-2
cdr3_aa: CSVEEGQGRVGNGELFF
cdr3_nt: TGCAGCGTTGAGGAGGGACAGGGACGGGTCGGGAACGGGGAGCTGTTTTTT

clone_size: NA
cdr3_length: 16
d_call: NA
v_call: TRBV27
j_call: TRBJ1-1
cdr3_aa: CASSERQSYQDTEAFF
cdr3_nt: TGTGCCAGCAGTGAAAGACAGTCTTACCAGGACACTGAAGCTTTCTTT

clone_size: NA
cdr3_length: 13
d_call: NA
v_call: TRBV2
j_call: TRBJ1-5
cdr3_aa: CASSGRRNQPQHF
cdr3_nt: TGTGCCAGCAGCGGACGGCGCAATCAGCCCCAGCATTTT

clone_size: NA
cdr3_length: 16
d_call: NA
v_call: TRBV6-5
j_call: TRBJ1-1
cdr3_aa: CASSYSSGQVNTEAFF
cdr3_nt: TGTGCCAGCAGTTACTCCTCGGGGCAGGTGAACACTGAAGCTTTCTTT

clone_size: NA
cdr3_length: 14
d_call: TRBD1
v_call: TRBV14
j_call: TRBJ1-1
cdr3_aa: CASSHWNRGSEAFF
cdr3_nt: TGTGCCAGCAGCCATTGGAACAGGGGTTCTGAAGCTTTCTTT

clone_size: NA
cdr3_length: 18
d_call: TRBD1
v_call: TRBV4-2
j_call: TRBJ1-1
cdr3_aa: CASSQDAGTGFLFTEAFF
cdr3_nt: TGTGCCAGCAGCCAAGATGCCGGGACAGGGTTTCTCTTCACTGAAGCTTTCTTT

clone_size: once
cdr3_length: 15
d_call: NA
v_call: TRBV11-3
j_call: TRBJ2-5
cdr3_aa: CASSLGEVHQETQYF
cdr3_nt: TGTGCCAGCAGCCTAGGGGAGGTCCACCAAGAGACCCAGTACTTC

clone_size: NA
cdr3_length: 16
d_call: NA
v_call: TRBV7-6
j_call: TRBJ2-3
cdr3_aa: CASSLEGGVGTDTQYF
cdr3_nt: TGTGCCAGCAGCTTAGAGGGGGGAGTGGGGACAGATACGCAGTATTTT

clone_size: NA
cdr3_length: 15
d_call: NA
v_call: TRBV13
j_call: TRBJ2-5
cdr3_aa: CASSFSGGVAETQYF
cdr3_nt: TGTGCCAGCAGCTTTTCTGGGGGAGTTGCTGAGACCCAGTACTTC

clone_size: few
cdr3_length: 14
d_call: NA
v_call: TRBV6-5
j_call: TRBJ1-5
cdr3_aa: CASSPRDSNQPQHF
cdr3_nt: TGTGCCAGCAGTCCCAGGGATAGCAATCAGCCCCAGCATTTT

clone_size: NA
cdr3_length: 19
d_call: NA
v_call: TRBV19
j_call: TRBJ1-5
cdr3_aa: CASSIKGPIGVYSNQPQHF
cdr3_nt: TGTGCCAGTAGTATCAAAGGGCCTATAGGAGTTTATAGCAATCAGCCCCAGCATTTT

clone_size: NA
cdr3_length: 12
d_call: NA
v_call: TRBV9
j_call: TRBJ2-3
cdr3_aa: CASSVGADTQYF
cdr3_nt: TGTGCCAGCAGCGTAGGCGCAGATACGCAGTATTTT

clone_size: NA
cdr3_length: 16
d_call: TRBD1
v_call: TRBV28
j_call: TRBJ1-5
cdr3_aa: CASSLMAGGVDQPQHF
cdr3_nt: TGTGCCAGCAGTTTAATGGCAGGGGGGGTCGATCAGCCCCAGCATTTT

clone_size: NA
cdr3_length: 11
d_call: NA
v_call: TRBV29-1
j_call: TRBJ1-1
cdr3_aa: CSVKDLTEAFF
cdr3_nt: TGCAGCGTAAAGGACCTCACTGAAGCTTTCTTT